This T cell receptor beta chain comes out of a study of identical twins. About this clonotype: Its matching antigen is unknown.

Study-level results: While abundant cord blood beta clonotypes carried fewer insertions, memory repertoires showed no such pattern. Among beta out-of-frame sequences, excess sharing between twins appeared weaker. Models, which agreed with sharing between unrelated individuals, nonetheless underestimated the out-of-frame TCR alpha sharing seen in monozygotic twins.

This CDR3 comprises 15 residues. Germline assignment: CDR1 SGDLS and CDR2 YYNGEE. A single record per CDR3 protein comes from TCRdb applying MiXCR to the 5' RACE reads. The profile shows around 1.7 million distinct CDR3 sequences, around 29% of them singletons. The specimen was cord blood. The TCR was taken from a newborn girl in good health. The chain couples TRBV9 to TRBJ2-4, with D perhaps TRBD2 (5 bases). Judging by the DNA end, TRBJ2-5 fits better; the J call may be wrong. CDR3 in amino acids: CASSGPRVGGETQYF. CDR3 in DNA: TGTGCCAGCAGCGGCCCCCGCGTAGGCGGGGAGACCCAGTACTTC.